The following is a TCR beta chain sequence with its context. What it binds is not known. This entry is derived from a study of CD8 T cells in ankylosing spondylitis. Broader study findings: Reportedly, significant enrichment of disease-linked clones occurred in matched ankylosing spondylitis synovial fluid. What seemed typical of ankylosing spondylitis blood was a TCR beta motif built from roughly eight highly homologous variants.

TCRdb analysed the 5' RACE reads with MiXCR anew, one entry per CDR3 protein. In the table there are some 200,000 distinct CDR3 sequences, roughly 25% of which are singletons. Germline V gene lookup returns CDR1 GTSNPN and CDR2 SVGIG (reference sequence). The CDR3 totals 13 residues. The germline V and J ends were trimmed by 1 base and 4 bases, with 8 bases remaining between them. The sequence derives from a male donor with ankylosing spondylitis or in good health (not recorded which). Material for sequencing was blood, either unsorted or a sorted T cell fraction (not recorded which). The V call is TRBV30, the J call TRBJ2-1; no clear D. In DNA, the CDR3 is TGTGCCTGGAGTGAAGGCCCGTACAATGAGCAGTTCTTC. It translates to CAWSEGPYNEQFF.